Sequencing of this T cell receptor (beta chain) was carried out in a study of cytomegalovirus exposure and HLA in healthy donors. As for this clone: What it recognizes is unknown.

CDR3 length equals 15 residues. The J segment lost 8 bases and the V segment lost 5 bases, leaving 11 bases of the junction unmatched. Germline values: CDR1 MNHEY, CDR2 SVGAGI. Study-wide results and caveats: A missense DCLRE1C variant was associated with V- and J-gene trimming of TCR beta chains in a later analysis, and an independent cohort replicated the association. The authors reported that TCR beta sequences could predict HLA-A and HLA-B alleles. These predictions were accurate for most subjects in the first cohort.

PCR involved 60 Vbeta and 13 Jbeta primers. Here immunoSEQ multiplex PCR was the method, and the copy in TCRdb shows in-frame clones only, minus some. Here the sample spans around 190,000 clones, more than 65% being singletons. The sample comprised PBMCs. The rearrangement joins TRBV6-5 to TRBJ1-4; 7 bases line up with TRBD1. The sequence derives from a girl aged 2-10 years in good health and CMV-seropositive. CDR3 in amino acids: CASSPRTGWGEKLFF. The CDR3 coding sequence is TGTGCCAGCAGTCCACGGACAGGCTGGGGGGAAAAACTGTTTTTT.